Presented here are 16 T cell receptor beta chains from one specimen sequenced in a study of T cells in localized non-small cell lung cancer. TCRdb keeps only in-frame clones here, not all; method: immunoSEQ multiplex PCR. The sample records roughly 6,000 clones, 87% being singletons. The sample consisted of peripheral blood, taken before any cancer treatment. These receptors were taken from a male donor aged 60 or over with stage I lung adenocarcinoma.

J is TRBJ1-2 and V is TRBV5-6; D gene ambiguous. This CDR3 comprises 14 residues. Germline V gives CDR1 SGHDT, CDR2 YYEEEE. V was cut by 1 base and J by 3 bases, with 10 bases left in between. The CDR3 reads CASSLLVRDYGYTF. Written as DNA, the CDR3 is TGTGCCAGCAGCTTGCTGGTAAGGGACTATGGCTACACCTTC.

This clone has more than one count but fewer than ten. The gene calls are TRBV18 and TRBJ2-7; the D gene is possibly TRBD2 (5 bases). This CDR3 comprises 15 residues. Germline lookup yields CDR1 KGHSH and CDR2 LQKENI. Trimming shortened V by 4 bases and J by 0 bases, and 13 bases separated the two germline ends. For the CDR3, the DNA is TGTGCCAGCTCACGGACTGAATATAGCTCCTACGAGCAGTACTTC. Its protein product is CASSRTEYSSYEQYF. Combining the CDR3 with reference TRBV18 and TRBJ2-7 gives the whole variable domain NAGVMQNPRHLVRRRGQEARLRCSPMKGHSHVYWYRQLPEEGLKFMVYLQKENIIDESGMPKERFSAEFPKEGPSILRIQQVVRGDSAAYFCASSRTEYSSYEQYFGPGTRLTVT.

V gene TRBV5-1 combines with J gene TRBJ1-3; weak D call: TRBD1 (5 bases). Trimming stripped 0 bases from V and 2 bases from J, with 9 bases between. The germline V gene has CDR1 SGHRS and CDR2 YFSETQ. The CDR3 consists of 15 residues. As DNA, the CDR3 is TGCGCCAGCAGCTTGGAAGGACAAGCTGGAAACACCATATATTTT. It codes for CASSLEGQAGNTIYF.

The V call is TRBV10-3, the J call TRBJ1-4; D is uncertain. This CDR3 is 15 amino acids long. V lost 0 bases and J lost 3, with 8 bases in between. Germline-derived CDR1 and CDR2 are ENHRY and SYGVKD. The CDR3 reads CAISESRQANEKLFF. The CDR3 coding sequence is TGTGCCATCAGTGAGTCGCGGCAGGCTAATGAAAAACTGTTTTTT.

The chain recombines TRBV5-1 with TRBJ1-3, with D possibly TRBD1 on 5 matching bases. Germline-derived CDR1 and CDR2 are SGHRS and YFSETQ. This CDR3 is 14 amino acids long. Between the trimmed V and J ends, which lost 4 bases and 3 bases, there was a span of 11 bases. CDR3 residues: CASSETGDGNTIYF. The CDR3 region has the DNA TGCGCCAGCAGCGAGACGGGGGATGGAAACACCATATATTTT.

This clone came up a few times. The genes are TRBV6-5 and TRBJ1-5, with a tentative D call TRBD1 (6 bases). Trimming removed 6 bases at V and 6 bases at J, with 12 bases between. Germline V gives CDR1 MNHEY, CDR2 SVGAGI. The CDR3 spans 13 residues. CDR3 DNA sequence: TGTGCCAGCAGGCGCGACAGGAGTCAGCCCCAGCATTTT. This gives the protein CASRRDRSQPQHF.

CDR3 sequence: CASSLVAGADYGYTF. CDR3 nucleotides: TGCGCCAGCAGCTTGGTAGCAGGGGCGGACTATGGCTACACCTTC. This sequence joins TRBV5-1 and TRBJ1-2; maybe TRBD1 (6 bases). Trimming removed 0 bases from V and 3 bases from J, with 12 bases in between. This CDR3 is built from 15 residues. Germline V gene data show CDR1 as SGHRS and CDR2 as YFSETQ.

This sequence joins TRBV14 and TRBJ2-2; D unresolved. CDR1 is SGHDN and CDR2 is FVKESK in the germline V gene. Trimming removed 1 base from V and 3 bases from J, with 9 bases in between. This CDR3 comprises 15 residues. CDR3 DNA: TGTGCCAGCAGCCAAGGTGGGGTGTACACCGGGGAGCTGTTTTTT. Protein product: CASSQGGVYTGELFF.

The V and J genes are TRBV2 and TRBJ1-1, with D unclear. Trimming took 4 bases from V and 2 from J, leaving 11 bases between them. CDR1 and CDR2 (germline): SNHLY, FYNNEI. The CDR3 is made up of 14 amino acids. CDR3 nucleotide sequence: TGTGCCAGCAGTGTTACGAGCGTTAACACTGAAGCTTTCTTT. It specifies CASSVTSVNTEAFF.

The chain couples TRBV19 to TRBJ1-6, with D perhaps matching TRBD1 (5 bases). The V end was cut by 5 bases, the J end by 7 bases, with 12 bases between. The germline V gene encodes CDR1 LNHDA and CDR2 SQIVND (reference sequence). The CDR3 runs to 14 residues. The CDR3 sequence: CASSRGEENSPLHF. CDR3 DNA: TGTGCCAGTAGTCGGGGGGAAGAGAATTCACCCCTCCACTTT.

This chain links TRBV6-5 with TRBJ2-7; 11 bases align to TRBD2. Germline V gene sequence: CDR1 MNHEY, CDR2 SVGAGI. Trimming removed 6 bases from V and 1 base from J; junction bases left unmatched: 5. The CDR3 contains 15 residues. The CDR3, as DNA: TGTGCCAGCAGGGAACTAGCGGGGGCTTCCTACGAGCAGTACTTC. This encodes CASRELAGASYEQYF.

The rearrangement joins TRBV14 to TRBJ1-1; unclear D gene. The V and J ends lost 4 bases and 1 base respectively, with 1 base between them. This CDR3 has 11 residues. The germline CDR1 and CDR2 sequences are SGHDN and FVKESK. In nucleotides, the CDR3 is TGTGCCAGCAGCCCGAACACTGAAGCTTTCTTT. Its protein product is CASSPNTEAFF.

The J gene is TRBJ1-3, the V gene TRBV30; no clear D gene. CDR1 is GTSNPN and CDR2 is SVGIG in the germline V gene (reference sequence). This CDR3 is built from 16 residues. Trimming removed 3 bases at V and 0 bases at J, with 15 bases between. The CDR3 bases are TGTGCCTGGAGATCCCGAATAAACCCCTCTGGAAACACCATATATTTT. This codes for CAWRSRINPSGNTIYF. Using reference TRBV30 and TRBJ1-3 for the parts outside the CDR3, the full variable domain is SQTIHQWPATLVQPVGSPLSLECTVEGTSNPNLYWYRQAAGRGLQLLFYSVGIGQISSEVPQNLSASRPQDRQFILSSKKLLLSDSGFYLCAWRSRINPSGNTIYFGEGSWLTVV.

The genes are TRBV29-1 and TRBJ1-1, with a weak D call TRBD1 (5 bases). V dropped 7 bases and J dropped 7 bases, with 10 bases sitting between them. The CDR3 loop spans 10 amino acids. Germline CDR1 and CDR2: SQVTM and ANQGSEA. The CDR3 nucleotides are TGCAGCGCTGGCGGGGGTGAAGCTTTCTTT. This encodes CSAGGGEAFF.

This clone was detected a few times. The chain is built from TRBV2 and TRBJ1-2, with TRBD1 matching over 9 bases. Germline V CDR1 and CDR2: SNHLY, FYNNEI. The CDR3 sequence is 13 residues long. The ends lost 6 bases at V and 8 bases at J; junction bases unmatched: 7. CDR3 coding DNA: TGTGCCAGCAGCGCGGGACAGGGTTACGGCTACACCTTC. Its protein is CASSAGQGYGYTF.

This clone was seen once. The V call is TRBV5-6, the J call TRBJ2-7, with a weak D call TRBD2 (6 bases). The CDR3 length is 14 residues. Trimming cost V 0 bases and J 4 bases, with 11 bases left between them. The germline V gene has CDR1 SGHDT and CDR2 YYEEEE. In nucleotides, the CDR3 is TGTGCCAGCAGCTTGGGGCCGGAGGGGTACGAGCAGTACTTC. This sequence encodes CASSLGPEGYEQYF.